This T cell receptor (beta chain) was obtained from a study of blood T cell repertoires in COVID-19. Across the study: Samples of COVID-19 (acute and convalescent) were obtained from the United States, Italy and Spain.

After removal of 5 bases from V and 4 bases from J, the junction contained 8 bases not matched to a gene. Germline V gives CDR1 MNHEY, CDR2 SMNVEV (reference sequence). The CDR3 totals 15 residues. Authors' data handling: Amplification from reference gene primers served as the basis for estimated nucleated cell counts. This table comes from immunoSEQ multiplex PCR, and its TCRdb copy is limited to in-frame clones, with some not included. V, J and clone size are taken as reported in that table, and D and trimming were inferred from the DNA itself. The table has some 250,000 clones, roughly 87% seen once.

J is TRBJ1-1 and V is TRBV27; 9 bases line up with TRBD1. Sample: peripheral blood. The origin of this receptor is a human donor in a cohort sampled during active COVID-19. CDR3 bases: TGTGCCAGCAGTCCATTACAGGGGGCTGGCACTGAAGCTTTCTTT. This gives the protein CASSPLQGAGTEAFF.